Listed here are 16 T cell receptor beta chains from one sample, sequenced in a study of OX40 agonist ivuxolimab in advanced cancers. Clones were read by immunoSEQ multiplex PCR, and TCRdb kept only the in-frame ones, dropping some. This sample has around 35,000 clones, with about 81% found just once. Sequencing used CD4+ or CD8+ T cells sorted from blood, obtained in a trial of the OX40 agonist ivuxolimab. All receptors derive from an adult with an advanced solid tumor such as melanoma, head and neck, liver or kidney cancer.

In its sample, this clone was seen a few times. The chain combines TRBV28 with TRBJ1-6; D remains ambiguous. Trimming took off 4 bases at V and 11 bases at J, with 12 bases between the two ends. Looked up from germline, CDR1 is MDHEN and CDR2 is SYDVKM. CDR3 size: 13 residues. This chain's CDR3 is CASSSYSGTPLHF. DNA of the CDR3: TGTGCCAGCAGTTCTTACAGCGGCACACCCCTCCACTTT.

This clone was recorded a few times. V usage is TRBV30 and J usage is TRBJ2-5, with D unresolved. The CDR3 totals 10 residues. Germline CDR1 and CDR2: GTSNPN and SVGIG (reference sequence). Deletions cut 3 bases from V and 4 bases from J, with 3 bases between. The CDR3 loop is CAWRAETQYF. In nucleotides, the CDR3 is TGTGCCTGGAGAGCAGAGACCCAGTACTTC.

The rearrangement uses TRBV7-6 and TRBJ2-3, with D unresolved. From germline, CDR1 is SGHVS and CDR2 FNYEAQ. There are 18 residues in the CDR3. Trimming pared 0 bases from V and 0 bases from J, leaving 16 bases between. This CDR3 reads CASSLAPGILSSTDTQYF. In DNA, the CDR3 is TGTGCCAGCAGCTTAGCGCCCGGAATTCTGTCTAGCACAGATACGCAGTATTTT.

The rearrangement links TRBV9 to TRBJ2-5; TRBD1 is a possible D gene (6 bases). Trimming stripped 4 bases from V and 0 bases from J, with 13 bases between. The CDR3 covers 15 residues. Germline loops: CDR1 SGDLS, CDR2 YYNGEE. The CDR3 here is CASSYTGSYQETQYF. The CDR3 DNA reads TGTGCCAGCAGCTACACAGGGTCCTACCAAGAGACCCAGTACTTC.

CDR3 in amino acids: CASTPLAGGETQYF. The CDR3 region has the DNA TGTGCCAGCACCCCCCTTGCGGGAGGGGAGACCCAGTACTTC. The rearrangement uses TRBV6-1 and TRBJ2-5; the match to TRBD2 covers 9 bases. The CDR3 has 14 residues. J gave up 5 bases and V 7 bases, and 8 bases lay outside the gene matches. CDR1 and CDR2 from the germline V gene are MNHNS and SASEGT.

The chain has TRBV2 and TRBJ1-5, with TRBD1 identical over 10 bases. Germline V gives CDR1 SNHLY, CDR2 FYNNEI. CDR3 length: 15 residues. V lost 2 bases and J lost 7; bases outside the gene matches: 5. DNA for the CDR3: TGTGCCAGCAGTGAAAGACAGGGGGCGAGGCAGCCCCAGCATTTT. It translates to CASSERQGARQPQHF.

Remarks on this clone: The sample contains more than one DNA sequence encoding this CDR3. The gene calls are TRBV4-2 and TRBJ1-4, with D possibly matching TRBD1 (5 bases). Between the trimmed V and J ends, which lost 1 base and 8 bases, there was a span of 8 bases. The CDR3 extends over 13 amino acids. Germline V gene data show CDR1 as LGHNA and CDR2 as YNFKEQ. The CDR3 spells CASSQGQGEKLFF. For the CDR3, the DNA is TGTGCCAGCAGCCAAGGGCAGGGAGAAAAACTGTTTTTT.

V usage is TRBV18 and J usage is TRBJ2-1; 7 bases are shared with TRBD1. This CDR3 has 15 amino acids. Germline CDR1 and CDR2: KGHSH and LQKENI. V shed 4 bases and J 3 bases; nucleotides not matched to a gene: 6. CDR3 sequence (DNA): TGTGCCAGCTCACTGACAGGGTTGTACTACAATGAGCAGTTCTTC. Amino acid sequence: CASSLTGLYYNEQFF.

A word on this clone: Other DNA sequences in the same sample also yield this CDR3. The chain combines TRBV2 with TRBJ2-7, with D hard to call. Trimming pared 6 bases from V and 1 base from J, leaving 4 bases between. This CDR3 contains 11 residues. Germline V gene sequence: CDR1 SNHLY, CDR2 FYNNEI. The chain's CDR3 is CASSGSYEQYF. CDR3 bases: TGTGCCAGCAGCGGATCCTACGAGCAGTACTTC.

Note on this clone: The CDR3 does not end in the conserved phenylalanine or tryptophan, so this is likely a read error. The rearrangement links TRBV28 to TRBJ2-7, with TRBD2 as a possible D gene (7 bases). Germline V gene data show CDR1 as MDHEN and CDR2 as SYDVKM. This CDR3 is built from 15 residues. DNA for the CDR3: TGTGCCAGCAGTATATGGGGGGGGCCCTCCTACGAGCAGTACCTC. Protein: CASSIWGGPSYEQYL.

The chain links TRBV12-5 to TRBJ2-3; 8 bases map to TRBD2. CDR1 and CDR2 from the germline V gene are LGHNT and FRNRAP. The CDR3 is made up of 14 amino acids. Trimming at V came to 8 bases and at J to 4 bases, leaving 8 bases not matched to a gene. Here the CDR3 reads CASSVAGTSDTQYF. CDR3 nucleotides: TGTGCTAGTAGCGTAGCGGGAACGTCAGATACGCAGTATTTT.

This clone showed up just a few times. The chain couples TRBV10-3 to TRBJ1-5, with TRBD1 as a possible D gene (5 bases). Germline loops: CDR1 ENHRY, CDR2 SYGVKD. This CDR3 region has 13 residues. The V end lost 8 bases, the J end lost 4 bases, and 12 bases lay between the germline ends. CDR3 nucleotide sequence: TGTGCCATCGGAGGGGCCGTAAATCAGCCCCAGCATTTT. Translated: CAIGGAVNQPQHF.

This chain joins TRBV9 and TRBJ2-5, with D tentatively TRBD1 (5 bases). V was shortened by 0 bases and J by 7 bases, with 16 bases between the two germline ends. CDR3 length equals 15 residues. The germline V gene encodes CDR1 SGDLS and CDR2 YYNGEE. Written as DNA, the CDR3 is TGTGCCAGCAGCGTAGAGCCAGGGCGGCAGGGGACCCAGTACTTC. Translated, it gives CASSVEPGRQGTQYF.

The J gene is TRBJ2-5, the V gene TRBV5-4; 9 nucleotides agree with TRBD2. In germline, CDR1 is SGHNT, CDR2 YYREEE (reference sequence). V lost 2 bases to trimming and J lost 5 bases; unmatched junction nucleotides: 10. The CDR3 has 16 residues. The CDR3 sequence: CASSFYRRGGIETQYF. The CDR3 DNA sequence: TGTGCCAGCAGCTTCTATCGGCGGGGGGGCATTGAGACCCAGTACTTC.

The chain uses TRBV2 and TRBJ1-1; D remains unclear. The CDR3 is 11 amino acids. The germline V gene has CDR1 SNHLY and CDR2 FYNNEI. Trimming cost V 8 bases and J 3 bases, with 7 bases left between them. CDR3 in DNA: TGTGCCAGCTTGAGGGACACTGAAGCTTTCTTT. Its protein is CASLRDTEAFF.

Worth noting for this clone: Germline and junction disagree at one end, which may indicate a read error. The chain carries TRBV28 and TRBJ1-4, with TRBD1 as a possible D gene (6 bases). The germline V gene has CDR1 MDHEN and CDR2 SYDVKM. The CDR3 has 15 amino acids. The CDR3 nucleotides are TGTGCCAGCACCCCAATGGGGGCGTCTAACGAAAAACTGTTTTTT. It is translated as CASTPMGASNEKLFF.